These T cell receptor beta chains were read from a single sample in a study of T cell repertoires in cytomegalovirus infection. Each CDR3 protein is one row after TCRdb ran MiXCR on the reads. The sample holds 250,000 or so distinct CDR3 sequences, 17% seen once. Sequences were obtained from CD8+ T cells from PBMCs. These TCRs come from a human donor in good health (CMV status not recorded). Some clones in this sample may be carry-over from other donors' samples. The CDR3 runs from the conserved cysteine through the conserved F or W. A D gene is named only where the DNA matches it firmly. Clone size is shown for a subset of rows, as once, few, many or a class of expanded clone.

V gene	D gene	clone size	J gene	CDR3 protein	CDR3 DNA
TRBV20-1	TRBD1	few	TRBJ1-5	CSARPRTGKNQPQHF	TGCAGTGCTAGACCCCGGACAGGGAAGAATCAGCCCCAGCATTTT
TRBV6-8	NA	NA	TRBJ2-7	CASSYETGYEQYF	TGTGCCAGCAGTTACGAGACAGGCTACGAGCAGTACTTC
TRBV7-2	NA	many	TRBJ2-2	CASSLLLTGELFF	TGTGCCAGCAGCTTATTGCTGACCGGGGAGCTGTTTTTT
TRBV7-9	NA	many	TRBJ2-7	CASSQADGTDSYEQYF	TGTGCCAGCAGCCAGGCGGACGGGACGGATTCCTACGAGCAGTACTTC
TRBV7-9	NA	many	TRBJ1-2	CASSLGGPPYGYTF	TGTGCCAGCAGCTTAGGCGGGCCCCCCTATGGCTACACCTTC
TRBV2	NA	many	TRBJ1-1	CASIRDTNRGTEAFF	TGTGCCAGCATCCGGGACACAAATAGAGGGACTGAAGCTTTCTTT
TRBV12-3/TRBV12-4	NA	NA	TRBJ1-3	CASSFTPPGNTIYF	TGTGCCAGCAGTTTTACACCACCTGGAAACACCATATATTTT
TRBV20-1	TRBD1	NA	TRBJ1-1	CSARDLSGTVNTEAFF	TGCAGTGCTAGGGATTTATCCGGGACAGTGAACACTGAAGCTTTCTTT
TRBV4-3	NA	many	TRBJ2-2	CASERTSTGELFF	TGCGCCAGCGAGAGGACAAGCACCGGGGAGCTGTTTTTT
TRBV28	NA	NA	TRBJ1-2	CASSPYVWGSTF	TGTGCCAGCAGCCCATACGTGTGGGGGAGCACCTTC
TRBV11-2	TRBD1	few	TRBJ1-6	CASSGLQGAQGGSPLHF	TGTGCCAGCAGCGGATTACAGGGGGCGCAGGGAGGCTCACCCCTCCACTTT
TRBV29-1	TRBD1	many	TRBJ2-1	CSVEGGQGAYNEQFF	TGCAGCGTTGAGGGGGGACAGGGGGCCTACAATGAGCAGTTCTTC
TRBV11-1	TRBD1	NA	TRBJ2-1	CASSSAFGTGGKYNEQFF	TGTGCCAGCAGCTCCGCCTTCGGGACAGGGGGGAAATACAATGAGCAGTTCTTC
TRBV9	TRBD1	NA	TRBJ1-2	CASSVSGQINYGYTF	TGTGCCAGCAGCGTTTCGGGACAGATTAACTATGGCTACACCTTC
TRBV12-3/TRBV12-4	TRBD1	many	TRBJ1-2	CASSSGQGSTYGYTF	TGTGCCAGCAGTTCCGGACAGGGTTCGACCTATGGCTACACCTTC
TRBV27	NA	NA	TRBJ1-2	CASSLSAGNYGYTF	TGTGCCAGCAGTTTATCCGCGGGGAACTATGGCTACACCTTC
TRBV7-9	NA	few	TRBJ1-2	CASSLGELYGYTF	TGTGCCAGCAGCTTAGGAGAACTGTATGGCTACACCTTC
TRBV4-1	TRBD1	NA	TRBJ1-2	CASSHPGGHGYTF	TGCGCCAGCAGCCATCCAGGGGGACATGGCTACACCTTC
TRBV28	NA	NA	TRBJ2-3	CASSSPRGLTDTQYF	TGTGCCAGCAGTTCCCCACGGGGGCTTACAGATACGCAGTATTTT
TRBV7-2	TRBD1	many	TRBJ1-3	CASRLPGQGGNTIYF	TGTGCCAGCAGGCTGCCGGGACAGGGTGGAAACACCATATATTTT
TRBV6-2/TRBV6-3	NA	many	TRBJ1-1	CASSSQTGFYTEAFF	TGTGCCAGCAGTTCTCAGACAGGATTCTACACTGAAGCTTTCTTT
TRBV20-1	NA	many	TRBJ1-2	CSARPGQNYGYTF	TGCAGTGCTAGGCCGGGGCAGAACTATGGCTACACCTTC
TRBV5-6	TRBD1	NA	TRBJ2-1	CASSLGQGVYNEQFF	TGTGCCAGCAGCTTGGGGCAGGGGGTGTACAATGAGCAGTTCTTC
TRBV28	NA	few	TRBJ1-2	CASGTPGRGAPNYGYTF	TGTGCCAGCGGAACCCCGGGGCGGGGGGCGCCTAACTATGGCTACACCTTC
TRBV27	NA	NA	TRBJ1-5	CASGRGGEQPQHF	TGTGCCAGCGGCAGGGGTGGCGAACAGCCCCAGCATTTT